The entry below gives a single T cell receptor (beta chain) sequence along with its context. This entry belongs to a study of blood T cell repertoires in COVID-19. The wider study: COVID-19 samples from acute and convalescent phases originated in the United States, Italy and Spain. T cells, B-cell-depleted T cells, or PBMCs supplied cDNA or gDNA.

In the authors' methods: Researchers report that nucleated cell counts were estimated from reference gene primer amplification. Sequenced by immunoSEQ multiplex PCR; TCRdb stores in-frame clones only, minus some. The V and J calls and clone size come from that table; D and trimming were worked out from the DNA. The sample has roughly 70,000 clones, approximately 84% seen once; the top ten hold about 3.5%. V lost 5 bases to trimming and J lost 5 bases; unmatched junction nucleotides: 5. This CDR3 region has 14 residues. The germline V gene encodes CDR1 MNHEY and CDR2 SVGEGT. This sequence joins TRBV6-2 or TRBV6-3 and TRBJ1-1, with 10 nucleotides matching TRBD1. The TCR sequence derives from a man aged 50 to 60 with active COVID-19. Sequences were obtained from peripheral blood. In DNA, the CDR3 is TGTGCCAGCAGTATGGACAGGGGGGTTACTGAAGCTTTCTTT. Translated: CASSMDRGVTEAFF.